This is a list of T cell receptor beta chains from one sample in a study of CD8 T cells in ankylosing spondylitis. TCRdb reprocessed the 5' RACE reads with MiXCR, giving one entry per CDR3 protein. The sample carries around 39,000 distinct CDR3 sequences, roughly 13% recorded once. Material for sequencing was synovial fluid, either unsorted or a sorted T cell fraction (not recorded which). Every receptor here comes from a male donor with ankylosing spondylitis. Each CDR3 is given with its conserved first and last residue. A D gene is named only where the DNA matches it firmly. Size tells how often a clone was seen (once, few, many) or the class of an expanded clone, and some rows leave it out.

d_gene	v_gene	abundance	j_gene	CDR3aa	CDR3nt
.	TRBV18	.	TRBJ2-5	CASSPPAKIETQYF	TGTGCCAGCTCACCCCCCGCCAAGATCGAGACCCAGTACTTC
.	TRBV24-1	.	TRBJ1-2	CATSDPTTDSTNYGYTF	TGTGCCACCAGTGATCCGACTACGGACAGCACTAACTATGGCTACACCTTC
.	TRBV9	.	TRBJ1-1	CASSVVNSLPEAFF	TGTGCCAGCAGCGTAGTCAACAGTCTCCCTGAAGCTTTCTTT
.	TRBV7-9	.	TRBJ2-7	CASTSGLSSYEQYF	TGTGCCAGCACCAGTGGGTTGAGCTCCTACGAGCAGTACTTC
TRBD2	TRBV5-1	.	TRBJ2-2	CASSLYTSGVYTGELFF	TGCGCCAGCAGCTTATATACAAGCGGGGTGTACACCGGGGAGCTGTTTTTT
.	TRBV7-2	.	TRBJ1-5	CASSLGQRANQPQHF	TGTGCCAGCAGCTTAGGGCAGCGAGCGAATCAGCCCCAGCATTTT
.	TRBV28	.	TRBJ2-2	CASSLQGSRNTGELFF	TGTGCCAGCAGCCTCCAAGGGTCTCGTAACACCGGGGAGCTGTTTTTT
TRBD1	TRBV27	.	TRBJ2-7	CASSLSRAGGEQYF	TGTGCCAGCAGTTTATCCCGGGCAGGGGGCGAGCAGTACTTC
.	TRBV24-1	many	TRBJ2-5	CATSRGNQETQYF	TGTGCCACCAGTCGGGGAAACCAAGAGACCCAGTACTTC
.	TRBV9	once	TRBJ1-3	CASSVTSANTIYF	TGTGCCAGCAGCGTGACCTCAGCAAACACCATATATTTT
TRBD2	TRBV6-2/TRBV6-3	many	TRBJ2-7	CASSYGGVYEQYF	TGTGCCAGCAGTTACGGGGGGGTCTACGAGCAGTACTTC
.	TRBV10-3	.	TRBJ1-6	CAISAGGGDYNSPLHF	TGTGCCATCAGTGCCGGAGGGGGAGACTATAATTCACCCCTCCACTTT
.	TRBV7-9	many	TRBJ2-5	CASSFVLQTQYF	TGTGCCAGCAGCTTCGTCTTACAGACCCAGTACTTC
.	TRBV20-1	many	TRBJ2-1	CSALTYNEQFF	TGCAGTGCCCTCACATACAATGAGCAGTTCTTC
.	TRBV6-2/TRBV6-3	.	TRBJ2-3	CASSWARDTDTQYF	TGTGCCAGCAGTTGGGCTAGAGACACAGATACGCAGTATTTT
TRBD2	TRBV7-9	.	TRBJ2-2	CASSFGLASGTGELFF	TGTGCCAGCAGCTTCGGACTAGCCTCGGGCACCGGGGAGCTGTTTTTT
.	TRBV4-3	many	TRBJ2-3	CASSQVPGYPPDTQYF	TGCGCCAGCAGCCAAGTTCCAGGGTACCCCCCAGATACGCAGTATTTT
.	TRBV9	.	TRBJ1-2	CASSVAGRPYYGYTF	TGTGCCAGCAGCGTAGCGGGGCGCCCCTACTATGGCTACACCTTC
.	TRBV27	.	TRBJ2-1	CASSFGQLYNEQFF	TGTGCCAGCAGTTTCGGCCAGCTATACAATGAGCAGTTCTTC
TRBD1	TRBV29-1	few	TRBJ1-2	CSVGTGKPPNYGYTF	TGCAGCGTTGGGACAGGGAAACCGCCTAACTATGGCTACACCTTC
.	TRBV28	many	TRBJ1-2	CASSFGQYVNYGYTF	TGTGCCAGCAGTTTTGGACAGTATGTAAACTATGGCTACACCTTC
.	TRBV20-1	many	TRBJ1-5	CSARGGGENQPQHF	TGCAGTGCTAGAGGAGGGGGAGAAAATCAGCCCCAGCATTTT
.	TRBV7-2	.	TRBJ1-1	CASTLDSPTVFF	TGTGCCAGCACCCTTGACAGTCCCACGGTTTTCTTT
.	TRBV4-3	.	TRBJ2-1	CASSQDPGFAAVNEQFF	TGCGCCAGCAGCCAAGATCCGGGGTTCGCAGCGGTCAATGAGCAGTTCTTC
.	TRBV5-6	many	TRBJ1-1	CASSFSGINTEAFF	TGTGCCAGCAGCTTTAGCGGAATAAACACTGAAGCTTTCTTT
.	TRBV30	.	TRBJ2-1	CAVPKEGEYNEQFF	TGTGCCGTTCCGAAGGAGGGGGAGTACAATGAGCAGTTCTTC
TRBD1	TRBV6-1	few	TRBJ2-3	CASIFQGEDTQYF	TGTGCCAGCATCTTCCAGGGGGAAGATACGCAGTATTTT
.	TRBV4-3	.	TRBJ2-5	CASSQDTKQGVNLADSRETQYF	TGCGCCAGCAGCCAAGATACCAAACAGGGGGTGAATCTAGCGGACTCCAGAGAGACCCAGTACTTC
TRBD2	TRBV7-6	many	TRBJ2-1	CASSLVAGINNEQFF	TGTGCCAGCAGCTTAGTAGCGGGGATCAACAATGAGCAGTTCTTC
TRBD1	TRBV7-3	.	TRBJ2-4	CASSLGQGAAKNIQYF	TGTGCCAGCAGCTTAGGTCAGGGGGCGGCCAAAAACATTCAGTACTTC
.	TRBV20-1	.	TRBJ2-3	CSSDPGSTQYF	TGCAGTTCCGACCCAGGGTCTACGCAGTATTTT
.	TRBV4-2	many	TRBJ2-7	CASSQDRGVSYEQYF	TGTGCCAGCAGCCAAGATCGAGGTGTCAGCTACGAGCAGTACTTC
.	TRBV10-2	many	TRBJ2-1	CASSESLGAYNEQFF	TGCGCCAGCAGTGAGTCTTTGGGAGCCTACAATGAGCAGTTCTTC
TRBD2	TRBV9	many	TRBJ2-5	CASSAPPGTSGVRQETQYF	TGTGCCAGCAGCGCACCCCCTGGGACTAGCGGGGTCCGTCAAGAGACCCAGTACTTC
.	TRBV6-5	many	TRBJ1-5	CASTPDRGQPQHF	TGTGCCAGCACCCCGGATCGGGGTCAGCCCCAGCATTTT
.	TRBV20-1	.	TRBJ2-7	CTASTGRGYEQHF	TGCACTGCTTCAACAGGGAGAGGCTACGAGCAGCACTTC
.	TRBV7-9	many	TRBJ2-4	CASSLPGLAKNIQYF	TGTGCCAGCAGCTTACCGGGTTTAGCCAAAAACATTCAGTACTTC
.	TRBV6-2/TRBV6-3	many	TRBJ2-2	CASSYSTSTGELFF	TGTGCCAGCAGTTACTCGACTAGCACCGGGGAGCTGTTTTTT
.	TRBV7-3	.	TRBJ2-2	CASSWGTGELFF	TGTGCCAGCAGCTGGGGGACCGGGGAGCTGTTTTTT
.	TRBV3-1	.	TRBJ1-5	CATCQDALGQEPQHF	TGTGCCACCTGCCAAGATGCCTTGGGACAAGAGCCCCAGCATTTT
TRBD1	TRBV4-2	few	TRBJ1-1	CASSQPTGGTTEAFF	TGTGCCAGCAGCCAGCCTACAGGGGGTACAACTGAAGCTTTCTTT
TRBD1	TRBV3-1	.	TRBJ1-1	CATTKSGTGSMNTEAFF	TGTGCCACCACCAAATCCGGGACAGGGAGCATGAACACTGAAGCTTTCTTT
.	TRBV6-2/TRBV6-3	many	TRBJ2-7	CASSYGGEQYF	TGTGCCAGCAGTTACGGAGGAGAGCAGTACTTC
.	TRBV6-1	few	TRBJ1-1	CASSKWIFEAFF	TGTGCCAGCAGTAAGTGGATTTTTGAAGCTTTCTTT
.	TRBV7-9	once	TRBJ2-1	CASSLAGYEQFF	TGTGCCAGCAGCTTAGCAGGTTATGAGCAGTTCTTC
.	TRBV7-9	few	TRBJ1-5	CASSPQGAGYQPQHF	TGTGCCAGCAGCCCTCAGGGCGCCGGGTATCAGCCCCAGCATTTT
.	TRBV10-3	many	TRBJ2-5	CAISDRRGIMETQYF	TGTGCCATCAGTGATCGCCGGGGGATAATGGAGACCCAGTACTTC
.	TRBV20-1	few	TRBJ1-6	CSADDYGLGSPLHF	TGCAGTGCCGACGACTACGGGTTGGGATCACCCCTCCACTTT
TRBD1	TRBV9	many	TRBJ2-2	CASSVSGQGPNTGELFF	TGTGCCAGCAGCGTGTCGGGACAGGGGCCGAACACCGGGGAGCTGTTTTTT
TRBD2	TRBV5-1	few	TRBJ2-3	CASSLPSGSTDTQYF	TGCGCCAGCAGCTTGCCTAGCGGGAGCACAGATACGCAGTATTTT
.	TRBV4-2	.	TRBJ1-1	CASSPGGGPSGTEAFF	TGTGCCAGCAGCCCCGGGGGGGGACCGAGCGGCACTGAAGCTTTCTTT
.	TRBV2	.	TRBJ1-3	CASSETSSGNTIYF	TGTGCCAGCAGTGAGACAAGCTCTGGAAACACCATATATTTT
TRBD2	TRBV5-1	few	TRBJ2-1	CASSWTRAGLYNEQFF	TGCGCCAGCAGCTGGACCCGAGCGGGACTGTACAATGAGCAGTTCTTC
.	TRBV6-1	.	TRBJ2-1	CASSEPRGRAYNEQFF	TGTGCCAGCAGTGAACCCAGGGGGAGGGCATACAATGAGCAGTTCTTC
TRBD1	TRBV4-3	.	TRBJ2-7	CASSQGTGGSYEQYF	TGCGCCAGCAGCCAAGGGACAGGGGGATCCTACGAGCAGTACTTC
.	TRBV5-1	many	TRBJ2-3	CASSLDRVTDPQYF	TGCGCCAGCAGCTTGGACAGGGTAACAGATCCGCAGTATTTT
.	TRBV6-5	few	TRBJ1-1	CASSYVWNTEAFF	TGTGCCAGCAGTTACGTCTGGAACACTGAAGCTTTCTTT
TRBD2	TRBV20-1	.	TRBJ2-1	CSAPTSGRWNEQFF	TGCAGTGCGCCGACTAGCGGGAGGTGGAATGAGCAGTTCTTC